The TCR beta chain described here comes from a study of blood T cell repertoires in COVID-19. Background on the study: The United States, Italy and Spain provided the acute and convalescent COVID-19 samples. Nucleic acid was either cDNA or gDNA, and it came from T cells, B-cell-depleted T cells, or PBMCs.

The assay was immunoSEQ multiplex PCR, and TCRdb's table has in-frame clones only and misses some. The sample lists roughly 300,000 clones, around 86% seen once, with about 4% in the top ten. The CDR3 extends over 15 amino acids. Germline V gene sequence: CDR1 MGHRA, CDR2 YSYEKL. The V gene end was trimmed by 1 base and the J gene end by 6 bases; junction bases not matched to a gene: 8. Enrollees, 18 to 89 years old, lived in 25 or so US areas. Concerning this clone: The sample carries other DNA sequences with the same CDR3.

The origin of this receptor is a woman aged 40 to 50 with acute COVID-19. Input material: PBMCs or T cells enriched from blood (not recorded which). J is TRBJ1-2 and V is TRBV4-1, with 7 bases aligning to TRBD1. The CDR3 is CASSQGGTGVDGYTF. The CDR3, as DNA: TGCGCCAGCAGCCAAGGGGGAACAGGGGTGGATGGCTACACCTTC.